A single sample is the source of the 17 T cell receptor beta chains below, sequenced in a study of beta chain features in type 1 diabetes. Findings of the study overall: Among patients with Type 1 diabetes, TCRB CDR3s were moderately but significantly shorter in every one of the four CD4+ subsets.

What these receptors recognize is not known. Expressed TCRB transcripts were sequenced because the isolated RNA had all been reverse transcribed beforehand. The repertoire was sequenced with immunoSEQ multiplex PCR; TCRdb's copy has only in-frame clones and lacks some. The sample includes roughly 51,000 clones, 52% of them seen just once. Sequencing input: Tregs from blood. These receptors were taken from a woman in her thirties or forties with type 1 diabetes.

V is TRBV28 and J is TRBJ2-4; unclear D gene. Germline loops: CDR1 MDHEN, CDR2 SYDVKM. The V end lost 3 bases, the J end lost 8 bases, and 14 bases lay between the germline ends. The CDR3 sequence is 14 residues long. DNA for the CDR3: TGTGCCAGCAGTTTTCCAGGAAGCTATCACATTCAGTACTTC. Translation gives CASSFPGSYHIQYF.

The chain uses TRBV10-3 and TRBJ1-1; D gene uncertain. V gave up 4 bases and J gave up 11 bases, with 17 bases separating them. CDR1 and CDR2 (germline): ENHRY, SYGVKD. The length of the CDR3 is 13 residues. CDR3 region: CAISVGRSRGAFF. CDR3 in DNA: TGTGCCATCAGTGTCGGCAGGTCCCGAGGGGCTTTCTTT.

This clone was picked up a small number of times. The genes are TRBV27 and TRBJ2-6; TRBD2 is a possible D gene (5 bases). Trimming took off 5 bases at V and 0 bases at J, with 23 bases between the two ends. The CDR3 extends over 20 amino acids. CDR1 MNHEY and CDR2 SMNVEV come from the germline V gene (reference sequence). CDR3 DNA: TGTGCCAGCAGTCCAGTCCCCCCCGGTGGCGGACTCTCTGGGGCCAACGTCCTGACTTTC. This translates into CASSPVPPGGGLSGANVLTF.

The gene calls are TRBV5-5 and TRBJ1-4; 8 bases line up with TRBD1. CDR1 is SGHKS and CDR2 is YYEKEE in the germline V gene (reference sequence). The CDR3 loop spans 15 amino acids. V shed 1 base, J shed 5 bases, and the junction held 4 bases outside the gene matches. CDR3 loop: CASSLIRQGNEKLFF. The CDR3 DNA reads TGTGCCAGCAGCTTGATCCGACAGGGGAATGAAAAACTGTTTTTT.

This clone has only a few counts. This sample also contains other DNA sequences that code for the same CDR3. Written as DNA, the CDR3 is TGTGCCAGCAGTTTACCCGGTCGCGAGCAGTACTTC. This encodes CASSLPGREQYF. J is TRBJ2-7 and V is TRBV28; D gene unclear. The CDR3 is 12 amino acids. Trimming cost V 2 bases and J 6 bases, with 8 bases left between them. Per the germline V gene, CDR1 is MDHEN and CDR2 is SYDVKM.

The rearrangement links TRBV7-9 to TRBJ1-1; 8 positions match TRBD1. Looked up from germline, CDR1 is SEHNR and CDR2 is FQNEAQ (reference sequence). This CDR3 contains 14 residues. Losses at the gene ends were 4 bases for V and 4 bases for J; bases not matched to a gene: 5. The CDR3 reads CASSSPGGVTEAFF. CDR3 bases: TGTGCCAGCAGCTCTCCAGGGGGCGTCACTGAAGCTTTCTTT.

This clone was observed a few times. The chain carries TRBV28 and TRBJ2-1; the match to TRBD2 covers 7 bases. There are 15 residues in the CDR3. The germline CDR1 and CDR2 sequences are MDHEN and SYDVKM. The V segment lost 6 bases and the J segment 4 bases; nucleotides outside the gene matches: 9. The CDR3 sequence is CASRMGGEGYNEQFF. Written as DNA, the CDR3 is TGTGCCAGCAGAATGGGGGGGGAAGGGTACAATGAGCAGTTCTTC.

The CDR3 loop is CASSPGQTSYGYTF. The CDR3 DNA is TGTGCCAGCAGCCCCGGACAGACCTCCTATGGCTACACCTTC. The chain has TRBV11-1 and TRBJ1-2; weak D call: TRBD1 (6 bases). The germline V and J ends were trimmed by 5 bases and 4 bases, with 14 bases remaining between them. The V gene's germline CDR1 is SGHAT and CDR2 FQDESV (reference sequence). This CDR3 has 14 amino acids.

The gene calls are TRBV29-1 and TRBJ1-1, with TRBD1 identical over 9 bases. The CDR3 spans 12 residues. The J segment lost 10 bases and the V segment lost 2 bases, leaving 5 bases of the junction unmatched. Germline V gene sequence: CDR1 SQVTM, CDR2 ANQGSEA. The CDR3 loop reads CSVETGGAGAFF. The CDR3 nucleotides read TGCAGCGTTGAAACAGGGGGCGCTGGAGCTTTCTTT.

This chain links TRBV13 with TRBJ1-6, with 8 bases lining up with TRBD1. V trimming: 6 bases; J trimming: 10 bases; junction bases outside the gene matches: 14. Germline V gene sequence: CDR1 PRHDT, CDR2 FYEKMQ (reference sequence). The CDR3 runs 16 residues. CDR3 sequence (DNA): TGTGCCAGCAGTTCTCTTGACAGGGGACGACGGTCACCCCTCCACTTT. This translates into CASSSLDRGRRSPLHF.

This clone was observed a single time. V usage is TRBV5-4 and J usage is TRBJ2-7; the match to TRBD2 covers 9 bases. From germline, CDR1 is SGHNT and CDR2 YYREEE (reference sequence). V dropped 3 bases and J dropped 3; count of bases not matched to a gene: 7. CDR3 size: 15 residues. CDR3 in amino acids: CASSSGSGRVYEQYF. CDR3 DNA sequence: TGTGCCAGCAGCTCGGGTAGCGGGAGAGTCTACGAGCAGTACTTC. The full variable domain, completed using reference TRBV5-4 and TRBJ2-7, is ETGVTQSPTHLIKTRGQQVTLRCSSQSGHNTVSWYQQALGQGPQFIFQYYREEENGRGNFPPRFSGLQFPNYSSELNVNALELDDSALYLCASSSGSGRVYEQYFGPGTRLTVT.

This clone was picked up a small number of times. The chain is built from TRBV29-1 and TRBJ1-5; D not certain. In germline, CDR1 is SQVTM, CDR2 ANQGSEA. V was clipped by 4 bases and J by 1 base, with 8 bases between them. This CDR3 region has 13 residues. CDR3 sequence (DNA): TGCAGCGTTGGTGAGCGGAGCAATCAGCCCCAGCATTTT. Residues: CSVGERSNQPQHF.

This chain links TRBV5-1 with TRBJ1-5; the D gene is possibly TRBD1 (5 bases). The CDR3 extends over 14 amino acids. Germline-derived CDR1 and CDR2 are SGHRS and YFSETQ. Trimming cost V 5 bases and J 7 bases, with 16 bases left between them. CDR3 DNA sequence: TGCGCCAGCAGTCCATGGGGGACTGGACAGCCCCAGCATTTT. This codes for CASSPWGTGQPQHF.

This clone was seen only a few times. CDR3 sequence (DNA): TGTGCCAGTAAAAGAAACAGGTATGACAATCAGCCCCAGCATTTT. This codes for CASKRNRYDNQPQHF. The chain links TRBV19 to TRBJ1-5, with D possibly TRBD1 on 5 matching bases. V dropped 7 bases and J dropped 3 bases, with 16 bases sitting between them. The germline V gene encodes CDR1 LNHDA and CDR2 SQIVND (reference sequence). The CDR3 spans 15 residues.

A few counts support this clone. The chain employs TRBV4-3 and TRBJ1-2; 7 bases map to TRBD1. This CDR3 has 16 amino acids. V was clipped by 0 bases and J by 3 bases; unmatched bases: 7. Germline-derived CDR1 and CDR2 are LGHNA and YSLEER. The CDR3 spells CASSQDSQGKDYGYTF. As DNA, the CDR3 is TGCGCCAGCAGCCAAGATTCACAGGGGAAGGACTATGGCTACACCTTC.

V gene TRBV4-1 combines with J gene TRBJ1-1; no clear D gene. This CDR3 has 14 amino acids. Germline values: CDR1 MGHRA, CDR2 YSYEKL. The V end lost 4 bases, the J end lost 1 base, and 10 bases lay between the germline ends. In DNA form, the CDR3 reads TGCGCCAGCAGCCCAGGTTCGCGGAACACTGAAGCTTTCTTT. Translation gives CASSPGSRNTEAFF.

In DNA, the CDR3 is TGTGCCAGCAGCCGACTACGGGCAGATACGCAGTATTTT. As protein: CASSRLRADTQYF. The chain uses TRBV7-7 and TRBJ2-3, with D tentatively TRBD2 (5 bases). V was trimmed by 5 bases and J by 4 bases, leaving 10 bases between them. The CDR3 length is 13 residues. Germline V lookup: CDR1 SSHAT, CDR2 FNYEAQ (reference sequence).